The 9 T cell receptor beta chains below all came from one sample that was sequenced in a study of T cell responses to AZD1222 COVID-19 vaccine. Produced via immunoSEQ multiplex PCR; TCRdb's table is partial and in-frame only. The sample has roughly 160,000 clones; roughly nine tenths are singletons. Material: peripheral blood, obtained on day 0 of AZD1222 vaccination. Source of these receptors: an adult in good health.

CDR3 in DNA: TGTGCCAGCAGCCAAGTCCCTACAGGGGAACCCAATGAAAAACTGTTTTTT. This codes for CASSQVPTGEPNEKLFF. The chain has TRBV4-2 and TRBJ1-4, with 7 positions matching TRBD1. Germline CDR1 reads LGHNA; CDR2 reads YNFKEQ. The CDR3 runs to 17 residues. V shed 1 base and J 5 bases; nucleotides not matched to a gene: 10.

This sequence joins TRBV11-3 and TRBJ2-5; no firm D call. V dropped 1 base and J dropped 2 bases, with 5 bases sitting between them. This CDR3 region has 13 residues. The V gene's germline CDR1 is SGHNT and CDR2 YENEEA. The CDR3 DNA sequence: TGTGCCAGCAGCTTAGGGCAGCAAGAGACCCAGTACTTC. Translation gives CASSLGQQETQYF.

The chain has TRBV19 and TRBJ2-3, with a tentative D call TRBD2 (6 bases). Germline CDR1 and CDR2: LNHDA and SQIVND (reference sequence). The length of the CDR3 is 14 residues. V was trimmed by 3 bases and J by 2 bases, leaving 9 bases between them. For the CDR3, the DNA is TGTGCCAGTAGTATGTGGACTATCACAGATACGCAGTATTTT. The encoded protein is CASSMWTITDTQYF.

The chain recombines TRBV6-5 with TRBJ1-5, with D possibly TRBD1 on 5 matching bases. In germline, CDR1 is MNHEY, CDR2 SVGAGI. V gave up 5 bases and J gave up 7 bases, with 12 bases separating them. This CDR3 region has 13 residues. The CDR3 nucleotides are TGTGCCAGCAGTACTGGGGGGGGGCAGCCCCAGCATTTT. As protein: CASSTGGGQPQHF.

The CDR3 protein is CASSPSYPSSYNEQFF. The DNA of the CDR3 is TGTGCCAGCTCCCCTTCCTACCCAAGCTCCTACAATGAGCAGTTCTTC. This chain joins TRBV7-6 and TRBJ2-1, with D hard to call. The V gene lost 8 bases and the J gene lost 0 bases, with 17 bases spanning the gap. The CDR3 length is 16 residues. Germline CDR1 SGHVS, CDR2 FNYEAQ.

DNA of the CDR3: TGTGCCAGCTGTATCAGAGATCCGGTAGGGACAACCAACGAGCAGTACTTC. As protein: CASCIRDPVGTTNEQYF. The rearrangement joins TRBV27 to TRBJ2-7; weak D call: TRBD1 (6 bases). The CDR3 has 17 residues. The germline V gene has CDR1 MNHEY and CDR2 SMNVEV (reference sequence). V was shortened by 8 bases and J by 5 bases, with 28 bases between the two germline ends.

This sequence joins TRBV6-1 and TRBJ2-7; 8 nucleotides align to TRBD1. V dropped 2 bases and J dropped 0; count of bases not matched to a gene: 3. This CDR3 is 15 amino acids long. CDR1 and CDR2 (germline): MNHNS, SASEGT. In DNA form, the CDR3 reads TGTGCCAGCAGTGAACAGGACAGGGCCTCCTACGAGCAGTACTTC. Residues: CASSEQDRASYEQYF.

About this clone: This sample includes further DNA sequences coding for the same CDR3. The CDR3 sequence: CASSMNTEAFF. The DNA for the CDR3 is TGTGCCAGCTCTATGAACACTGAAGCTTTCTTT. This chain links TRBV5-4 with TRBJ1-1; D is undetermined. Per the germline V gene, CDR1 is SGHNT and CDR2 is YYREEE (reference sequence). Trimming removed 7 bases from V and 0 bases from J, with 4 bases in between. This CDR3 has 11 residues.

The gene calls are TRBV27 and TRBJ2-7; 10 nucleotides align to TRBD2. V lost 5 bases and J lost 7; bases outside the gene matches: 11. CDR3 length: 15 residues. Germline V gene lookup returns CDR1 MNHEY and CDR2 SMNVEV (reference sequence). CDR3 in DNA: TGTGCCAGCAGTCGCCTCGCTAGCGGGGGCGTGGAGCAGTACTTC. Its protein is CASSRLASGGVEQYF.